The source of this T cell receptor (beta chain) is a study of response to subunit inactivated influenza vaccine. TCRdb itself ran the RT-PCR reads through MiXCR, one entry per CDR3 protein. In the table there are about 620,000 distinct CDR3 sequences, approximately 11% of which are singletons. This clonotype was seen more than once but under ten times. Germline V gives CDR1 DFQATT, CDR2 SNEGSKA (reference sequence). V lost 1 base and J 10 bases, leaving 23 bases between the germline ends. The CDR3 totals 16 residues. These same records also appear under a second study, on T cells expressing NK-cell markers. From that study: TCR beta libraries carry UMIs added by 5'RACE template switching. Within the sequenced cohort of eight donors, seven exhibited HCMV seropositivity and one was seronegative. Dominant NKG2C+ clonotypes were found to form about 1.0-8% of CD8+ T cells in a handful of donors.

Sequenced here: PBMCs from blood, sampled on the day of vaccination. The chain uses TRBV20-1 and TRBJ2-1; D unclear. This receptor was obtained from a man between 50 and 59 years old who received an inactivated influenza vaccine. The DNA of the CDR3 is TGCAGTGCTAGAGCCTTTTTGACCTCCAGCCCCGGGGAGCAGTTCTTC. It specifies CSARAFLTSSPGEQFF.